This TCR beta chain was identified in a study of T-cell memory formation after mild COVID-19. In germline, CDR1 is SQVTM, CDR2 ANQGSEA. Trimming took 3 bases from V and 6 from J, leaving 9 bases between them. The CDR3 spans 12 residues. This clonotype has only a few counts. TCRdb re-analysed the 5' RACE reads in MiXCR, keeping a single row per CDR3 protein. The table lists approximately 250,000 distinct CDR3 sequences, approximately 15% of them singletons. The chain carries TRBV29-1 and TRBJ2-1, with D perhaps matching TRBD1 (6 bases). Specimen: PBMCs or a T cell subset sorted from them (not recorded which). The receptor was derived from a man younger than 30 who had mild COVID-19 (a few samples of this study predate the infection). Cell type and time point are not known. CDR3 amino acids: CSVDDRSNEQFF. The CDR3 bases are TGCAGCGTTGATGACAGGAGCAATGAGCAGTTCTTC.